This T cell receptor beta chain was captured by sequencing in a study of identical twins. V shed 6 bases, J shed 3 bases, and the junction held 2 bases outside the gene matches. There are 13 residues in the CDR3. The germline CDR1 and CDR2 sequences are ENHRY and SYGVKD. TCRdb used MiXCR to reprocess the 5' RACE reads, holding one entry per CDR3 protein. The sample comprises 750,000 to 950,000 distinct CDR3 sequences, 9% to 15% of which are singletons, and about 1.6% rests with the top ten. A further study also used this sample, focusing on yellow fever vaccine responses in identical twins.

This TCR derives from a woman younger than 30 in good health. Specimen: PBMCs. The gene calls are TRBV10-3 and TRBJ2-1, with 7 bases matching TRBD2. The chain's CDR3 is CAIRGGYYNEQFF. DNA of the CDR3: TGTGCCATCAGGGGGGGGTACTACAATGAGCAGTTCTTC.